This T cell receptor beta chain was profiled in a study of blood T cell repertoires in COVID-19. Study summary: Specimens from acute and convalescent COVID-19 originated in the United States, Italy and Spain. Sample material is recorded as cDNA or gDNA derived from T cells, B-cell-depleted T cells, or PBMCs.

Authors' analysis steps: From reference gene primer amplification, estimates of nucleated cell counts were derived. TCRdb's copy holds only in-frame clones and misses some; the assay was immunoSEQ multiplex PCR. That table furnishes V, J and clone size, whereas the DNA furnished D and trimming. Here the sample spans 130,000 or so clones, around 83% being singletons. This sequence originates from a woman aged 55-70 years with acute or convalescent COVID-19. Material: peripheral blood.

The DNA for the CDR3 is TGTGCCAGCAGCTTAGATGCCGGGACAGGGCAGTTCTTC. Protein: CASSLDAGTGQFF. The J gene is TRBJ2-1, the V gene TRBV7-9, with 8 nucleotides matching TRBD1. The CDR3 consists of 13 residues. V was pared by 1 base and J by 12 bases, with 5 bases of the junction left unmatched. In germline, CDR1 is SEHNR, CDR2 FQNEAQ (reference sequence).